This T cell receptor beta chain was sequenced for a study of immune cell composition in non-small cell lung cancer. General observations from the study: Lung squamous cell carcinoma tumours had significantly higher top 10 clone scores and productive clonality than lung adenocarcinoma.

This CDR3 has 11 amino acids. The germline V gene encodes CDR1 SGHRS and CDR2 YFSETQ. V shed 6 bases and J shed 4 bases, with 7 bases lying between them. Sequencing was performed with immunoSEQ multiplex PCR; in TCRdb, only in-frame clones are kept and a portion is missing. The sample contains 2,700 or so clones, over 75% of which appear only once. On this clone itself: As yet, its antigen is unknown.

Genomic DNA came from frozen unsorted single-cell suspensions. Sequences were obtained from lung tumor tissue. This TCR derives from a human donor with non-small cell lung cancer. The V call is TRBV5-1, the J call TRBJ1-2; D is ambiguous. CDR3 sequence reads: CASKFSYGYTF. The CDR3 DNA reads TGCGCCAGCAAGTTCAGCTATGGCTACACCTTC.